Below, 4 T cell receptor beta chains from the same sample are listed, as sequenced in a study of T cell repertoires in cytomegalovirus infection. TCRdb recomputed calls from the reads with MiXCR, one row per CDR3 protein. This table holds 700,000 to 950,000 distinct CDR3 sequences, approximately 30% found once. These receptors' antigens are unknown. Sequenced here: cultured CD8+ T cells from PBMCs, sampled from culture after CMV antigen stimulation. These receptors all come from a human donor in good health (CMV status not recorded). Some clones in this sample may be carry-over from other donors' samples.

This rearrangement joins TRBV6-2 or TRBV6-3 to TRBJ2-3, with TRBD2 as a possible D gene (6 bases). V lost 5 bases to trimming and J lost 4 bases, with 16 bases between them. CDR1 is MNHEY and CDR2 is SVGEGT in the germline V gene. This CDR3 spans 15 amino acids. The chain's CDR3 is CASSRDSLGSDTQYF. DNA of the CDR3: TGTGCCAGCAGTCGGGACTCCCTGGGTTCAGATACGCAGTATTTT.

This clonotype has just a few counts. The chain combines TRBV7-9 with TRBJ2-4; the match to TRBD2 covers 8 bases. With 6 bases clipped from V and 3 bases from J, the junction kept 7 bases outside the gene matches. CDR3 size: 15 residues. Germline V gives CDR1 SEHNR, CDR2 FQNEAQ (reference sequence). In nucleotides, the CDR3 is TGTGCCAGCAGGGAGGCGGGGGGCCTCAAAAACATTCAGTACTTC. Amino acid sequence: CASREAGGLKNIQYF.

The chain combines TRBV27 with TRBJ2-1; D gene unclear. Trimming cost V 5 bases and J 4 bases, with 15 bases left between them. The CDR3 runs to 15 residues. CDR1 is MNHEY and CDR2 is SMNVEV in the germline V gene (reference sequence). The CDR3 DNA reads TGTGCCAGCAGTCGAGGAAACGGAGCTTACAATGAGCAGTTCTTC. Translated: CASSRGNGAYNEQFF.

The table lists this clonotype with a few counts. J is TRBJ1-4 and V is TRBV7-6; 8 bases match TRBD1. In germline, CDR1 is SGHVS, CDR2 FNYEAQ. V was pared by 0 bases and J by 7 bases, with 4 bases of the junction left unmatched. This CDR3 is built from 15 residues. The CDR3 coding sequence is TGTGCCAGCAGCTTAGCGGCAGGGGGCTTTGAAAAACTGTTTTTT. Amino acid sequence: CASSLAAGGFEKLFF.